These T cell receptor beta chains were read from a single sample in a study of blood T cell repertoires in COVID-19. Produced via immunoSEQ multiplex PCR; TCRdb's table is partial and in-frame only. The sample has over 300,000 clones, 85% seen once. Sequencing was carried out using peripheral blood. These receptors all come from a human donor in a cohort sampled during active COVID-19. Both conserved end residues are part of each CDR3. Each record gives: V gene, D gene, clone size, J gene, CDR3 DNA, CDR3 protein. D genes are given only for firm matches. A row's size may be missing; if present it is once, few, many or a size class.

>TRBV6-5|TRBD1|many|TRBJ1-1
TGTGCCAGCAGGGGGACAGGGGGCGAAGCTTTCTTT
CASRGTGGEAFF
>TRBV5-1|.|.|TRBJ2-1
TGCGCCAGCAGCGTACGGCCTGGAGTTGCCTACAATGAGCAGTTCTTC
CASSVRPGVAYNEQFF
>TRBV2|TRBD1|.|TRBJ2-7
TGTGCCAGCAGCCACGATCAGGGGGTCTACGAGCAGTACTTC
CASSHDQGVYEQYF
>TRBV5-6|.|.|TRBJ1-2
TGTGCCAGCAGTCAAACACCCTATGGCTACACCTTC
CASSQTPYGYTF
>TRBV28|.|.|TRBJ1-3
TGTGCCAGCAGTGAGGACAGCAACTCTGGAAACACCATATATTTT
CASSEDSNSGNTIYF
>TRBV9|.|once|TRBJ1-1
TGTGCCAGCAGCGTGGACAGCCTAATGAACACTGAAGCTTTCTTT
CASSVDSLMNTEAFF
>TRBV2|TRBD1|.|TRBJ1-5
TGTGCCAGCAGTAGGGACAGGGGTAGCAATCAGCCCCAGCATTTT
CASSRDRGSNQPQHF
>TRBV5-1|.|.|TRBJ1-1
TGCGCCAGCAGCTTGACCTTCAGCGGGCATTTTGAAGCTTTCTTT
CASSLTFSGHFEAFF
>TRBV4-1|.|.|TRBJ1-4
TGCGCCAGCAGCCAAGATCAGGGATGGAATGAAAAACTGTTTTTT
CASSQDQGWNEKLFF
>TRBV5-5|.|.|TRBJ1-4
TGTGCCAGCAGCTTTCGGTCCAGGGTGGAAGAAAAACTGTTTTTT
CASSFRSRVEEKLFF
>TRBV6-5|.|.|TRBJ2-7
TGTGCCAGCAGCGACAGGCCGGACGCCTACGAGCAGTACTTC
CASSDRPDAYEQYF
>TRBV4-2|TRBD2|.|TRBJ2-3
TGTGCCAGCAGCCACATGGGGGGAGGGGCAGATACGCAGTATTTT
CASSHMGGGADTQYF
>TRBV7-8|.|.|TRBJ1-2
TGTGCCAGCAGCTTCCGCCCCGGACAGAACCCTTATGGCTACACCTTC
CASSFRPGQNPYGYTF
>TRBV6-5|TRBD1|.|TRBJ1-1
TGTGCCAGCACCTACCCCCGGGACAGGGGCACTGAAGCTTTCTTT
CASTYPRDRGTEAFF
>TRBV18|.|.|TRBJ1-6
TGTGCCAGCTCACCCCGGACAGATTTAAATTCACCCCTCCACTTT
CASSPRTDLNSPLHF
>TRBV6-1|.|.|TRBJ2-1
TGTGCCAGCAGTGAATGGGGGCAATCTCTCAATGAGCAGTTCTTC
CASSEWGQSLNEQFF
>TRBV3-1/TRBV3-2|TRBD1|.|TRBJ2-1
TGTGCCAGCAACCCCCGAGACAGGGGACACAATGAGCAGTTCTTC
CASNPRDRGHNEQFF
>TRBV30|.|.|TRBJ2-4
TGTGCCTGGAGAGACCGGGATTTAGCCAAAAACATTCAGTACTTC
CAWRDRDLAKNIQYF
>TRBV12-5|TRBD2|.|TRBJ2-1
TGTGCTAGTGGTCCCCAGGGACTAGCGGGCTACAATGAGCAGTTCTTC
CASGPQGLAGYNEQFF
>TRBV3-1/TRBV3-2|.|.|TRBJ1-5
TGTGCCAGCAGCCAAGGGCAGGGCAATCAGCCCCAGCATTTT
CASSQGQGNQPQHF
>TRBV19|TRBD1|.|TRBJ1-1
TGTGCCAGTAGTATTAAACCCCGGAGGACAGGGAACACTGAAGCTTTCTTT
CASSIKPRRTGNTEAFF
>TRBV5-8|.|.|TRBJ1-3
TGTGCCAGCAGCTTGGGACAGGATGGAAACACCATATATTTT
CASSLGQDGNTIYF
>TRBV13|TRBD1|.|TRBJ1-2
TGTGCCAGCTCCAGGGGGAACTATGGCTACACCTTC
CASSRGNYGYTF
>TRBV7-2|TRBD1|once|TRBJ1-2
TGTGCCAGCAGCCGCCCCCGGGACAGGGTAACCTATGGCTACACCTTC
CASSRPRDRVTYGYTF
>TRBV24-1|.|.|TRBJ2-5
TGTGCCACCAGTGATTTCGGAGGAATCCACCAAGAGACCCAGTACTTC
CATSDFGGIHQETQYF
>TRBV6-5|.|.|TRBJ1-2
TGTGCCAGCATTATGGGCCCCTATTTCGGTTTC
CASIMGPYFGF
>TRBV25-1|TRBD2|.|TRBJ2-3
TGTGCCAGCAGTGATGGACTAGTAGGAGATACGCAGTATTTT
CASSDGLVGDTQYF
>TRBV27|.|.|TRBJ2-1
TGTGCCAGCAGTCCCCAACGGGGTTTGGTCTACAATGAGCAGTTCTTC
CASSPQRGLVYNEQFF
>TRBV6-4|.|.|TRBJ1-5
TGTGCCAGCAGTGATCGTATCCCCTATAGCAATCAGCCCCAGCATTTT
CASSDRIPYSNQPQHF
>TRBV4-1|TRBD2|.|TRBJ2-3
TGCGCCAGCAGCCGAAGCCCTAGCGGGGGGGACACAGATACGCAGTATTTT
CASSRSPSGGDTDTQYF
>TRBV6-1|.|.|TRBJ1-3
TGTGCCAGCAGGGAACGAAGGACAATTTCGGACTCTGGAAACACCATATATTTT
CASRERRTISDSGNTIYF
>TRBV19|TRBD2|.|TRBJ2-3
TGTGCCAGTAGCAACATAGCGGGGGGAAGCACAGATACGCAGTATTTT
CASSNIAGGSTDTQYF
>TRBV6-5|.|few|TRBJ1-1
TGTGCCAGCAGAATAGGAGGCACTGAAGCTTTCTTT
CASRIGGTEAFF
>TRBV7-9|.|.|TRBJ1-1
TGTGCCAGCAGCCCTCGGACAGACCCTGAAGCTTTCTTT
CASSPRTDPEAFF
>TRBV5-1|.|.|TRBJ1-1
TGCGCCAGCAGCAAGGATATGAGGACTGAAGCTTTCTTT
CASSKDMRTEAFF
>TRBV12-3/TRBV12-4|.|.|TRBJ1-2
TGTGCCAGCAGTTTAAACTTATATGGCTACACCTTC
CASSLNLYGYTF
>TRBV7-2|TRBD1|.|TRBJ1-3
TGTGCCAGCAGCCGGGACAGTAGCTCTGGAAACACCATATATTTT
CASSRDSSSGNTIYF
>TRBV5-3|.|.|TRBJ1-2
TGTGCCAGATGCGGCCTAGAACAGGGCCCTATAGCTAACTATGGCTACACCTTC
CARCGLEQGPIANYGYTF
>TRBV5-1|.|.|TRBJ1-6
TGCGCCAGCAAGGACGGGACTCTAGGTTCACCCCTCCACTTT
CASKDGTLGSPLHF
>TRBV4-1|.|.|TRBJ1-6
TGCGCCAGCAGCCAACCGCTAGCAGAAAATAATTCACCCCTCCACTTT
CASSQPLAENNSPLHF
>TRBV4-2|.|.|TRBJ2-7
TGTGCCAGCAGCCAAAATGGGGACACTCGTCTAAAGGAGTACTTC
CASSQNGDTRLKEYF
>TRBV24-1|.|.|TRBJ1-5
TGTGCCACCAGCGGCAGGGGTTATAGCAATCAGCCCCAGCATTTT
CATSGRGYSNQPQHF
>TRBV19|.|.|TRBJ1-5
TGTGCCAGTAGCAGACAGGCCCTAAGCAATCAGCCCCAGCATTTT
CASSRQALSNQPQHF
>TRBV24-1|TRBD2|.|TRBJ2-7
TGTGCCACCAGTGAGCGGGGGAAAGCCTCCTACGAGCAGTACTTC
CATSERGKASYEQYF
>TRBV28|TRBD1|.|TRBJ1-2
TGTGCCAGCAGTTTGCTAAGATCGGGACAGAGCCCTAACTATGGCTACACCTTC
CASSLLRSGQSPNYGYTF
>TRBV9|TRBD2|.|TRBJ2-3
TGTGCCAGCAGCGTAGTAGGTAGCGGGGGGCGAGGGGATACGCAGTATTTT
CASSVVGSGGRGDTQYF
>TRBV25-1|.|.|TRBJ1-2
TGTGCCAGCAGTGCTAACAGGGCGAACTATGGCTACACCTTC
CASSANRANYGYTF
>TRBV9|TRBD1|.|TRBJ1-6
TGTGCCAGCTCCCAACGGACAGGGGGCTTTTCACCCCTCCACTTT
CASSQRTGGFSPLHF
>TRBV5-1|TRBD1|.|TRBJ1-1
TGCGCCAGCAGCTCCGACGGGACAGGCGACACTGAAGCTTTCTTT
CASSSDGTGDTEAFF
>TRBV4-1|.|.|TRBJ1-3
TGCGCCAGCAGCCAAGATAGGACAGATTCAGGAAACACCATATATTTT
CASSQDRTDSGNTIYF
>TRBV3-1/TRBV3-2|.|.|TRBJ1-4
TGTGCCAGCACCTTTACAGGGACGGGTGAAAAACTGTTTTTT
CASTFTGTGEKLFF
>TRBV2|TRBD1|once|TRBJ1-2
TGTGCCAGCAGCTTCGGGACAGGAAACTATGGCTACACCTTC
CASSFGTGNYGYTF
>TRBV5-1|.|.|TRBJ2-7
TGCGCCAGCAGCTTGGGCTTGGGGAGCTCCTACGAGCAGTACTTC
CASSLGLGSSYEQYF
>TRBV21-1|.|once|TRBJ2-2
TGTGCCAGCAGCTCCTGCCGACAGGGTAACACCGGGGAGCTGTTTTTT
CASSSCRQGNTGELFF
>TRBV30|.|few|TRBJ1-1
TGTGCCTTAGGTCGCGGAGCTTTTGAAGCTTTCTTT
CALGRGAFEAFF
>TRBV27|TRBD1|.|TRBJ1-2
TGTGCCAGCAGTTCCGGACAGGGGCGAAACCTCTATGGCTACACCTTC
CASSSGQGRNLYGYTF
>TRBV2|TRBD1|once|TRBJ1-5
TGTGCCAGCACAGACAGGGGGGGGCCAGAGGAGCCCCAGCATTTT
CASTDRGGPEEPQHF